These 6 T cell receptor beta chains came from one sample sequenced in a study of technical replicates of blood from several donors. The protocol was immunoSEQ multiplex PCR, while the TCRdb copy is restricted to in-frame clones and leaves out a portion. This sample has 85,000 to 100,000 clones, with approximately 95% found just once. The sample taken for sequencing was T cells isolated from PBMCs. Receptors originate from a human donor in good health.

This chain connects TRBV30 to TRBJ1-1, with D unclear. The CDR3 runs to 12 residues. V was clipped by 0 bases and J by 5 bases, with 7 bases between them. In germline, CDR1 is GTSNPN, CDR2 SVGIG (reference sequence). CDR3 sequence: CAWSVAQTEAFF. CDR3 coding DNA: TGTGCCTGGAGTGTGGCACAGACTGAAGCTTTCTTT. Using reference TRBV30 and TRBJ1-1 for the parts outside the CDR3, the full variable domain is SQTIHQWPATLVQPVGSPLSLECTVEGTSNPNLYWYRQAAGRGLQLLFYSVGIGQISSEVPQNLSASRPQDRQFILSSKKLLLSDSGFYLCAWSVAQTEAFFGQGTRLTVV.

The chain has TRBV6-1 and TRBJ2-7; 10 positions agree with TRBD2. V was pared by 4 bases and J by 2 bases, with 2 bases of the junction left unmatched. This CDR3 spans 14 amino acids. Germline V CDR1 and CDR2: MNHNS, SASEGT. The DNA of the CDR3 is TGTGCCAGCAGTGCCGGGACTAGCGCCTACGAGCAGTACTTC. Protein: CASSAGTSAYEQYF.

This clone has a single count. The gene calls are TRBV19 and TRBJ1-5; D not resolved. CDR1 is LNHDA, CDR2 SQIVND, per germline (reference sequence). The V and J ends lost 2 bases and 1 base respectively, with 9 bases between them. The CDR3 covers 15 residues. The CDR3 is CASSIMWESNQPQHF. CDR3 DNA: TGTGCCAGTAGTATAATGTGGGAGAGCAATCAGCCCCAGCATTTT.

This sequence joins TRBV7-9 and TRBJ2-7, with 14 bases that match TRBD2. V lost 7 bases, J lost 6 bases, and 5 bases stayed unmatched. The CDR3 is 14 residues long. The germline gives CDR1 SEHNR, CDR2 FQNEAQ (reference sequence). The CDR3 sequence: CASTLGLAGGEQYF. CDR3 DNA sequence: TGTGCCAGCACCCTCGGACTAGCGGGGGGCGAGCAGTACTTC.

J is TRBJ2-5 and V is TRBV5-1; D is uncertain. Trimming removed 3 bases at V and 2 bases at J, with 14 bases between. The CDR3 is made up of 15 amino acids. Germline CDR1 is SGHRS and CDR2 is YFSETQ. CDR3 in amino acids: CASSYLPAEQETQYF. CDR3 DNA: TGCGCCAGCAGCTATTTGCCGGCGGAACAAGAGACCCAGTACTTC.

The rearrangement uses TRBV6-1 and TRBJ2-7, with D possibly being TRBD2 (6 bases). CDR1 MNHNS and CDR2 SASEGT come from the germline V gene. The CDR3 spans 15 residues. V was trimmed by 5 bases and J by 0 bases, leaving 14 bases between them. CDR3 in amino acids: CASSISSASSYEQYF. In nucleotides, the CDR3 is TGTGCCAGCAGTATTTCTAGCGCGAGCTCCTACGAGCAGTACTTC.